These 3 T cell receptor beta chains came from one sample sequenced in a study of graft-versus-host responses after intestinal transplantation listed by TCRdb under 2021. The antigens these receptors bind are not known. This specimen's time point label, interpreted: cells obtained before transplantation from donor or recipient. Libraries were prepared through the immunoSEQ multiplex PCR assay. As stored in TCRdb, this immuneACCESS dataset retains in-frame rearrangements with V and J assigned. A fraction of the clones does not appear; measured against another copy, unresolved V genes explain less than half of the discrepancy, and the remainder lacks a known reason. The sample contains fewer than 95,000 clones, 85% to 95% of them found a single time. The top ten constitute roughly 0.2% of the sample. This sample comprised unstimulated CD4+ T cells sorted from spleen or lymph node cells, obtained before transplant. Every receptor here comes from a human donor who was the organ donor for an intestinal transplant.

The rearrangement joins TRBV5-1 to TRBJ2-2; 9 nucleotides line up with TRBD2. The J segment lost 4 bases and the V segment lost 5 bases, leaving 6 bases of the junction unmatched. Germline-derived CDR1 and CDR2 are SGHRS and YFSETQ. The CDR3 sequence is 15 residues long. CDR3 nucleotide sequence: TGCGCCAGCAGGTGGACTAGCGTAGTCACCGGGGAGCTGTTTTTT. Encoded protein: CASRWTSVVTGELFF.

The chain combines TRBV9 with TRBJ2-1; 8 bases match TRBD2. Germline V gene data show CDR1 as SGDLS and CDR2 as YYNGEE. V dropped 1 base and J dropped 4; count of bases not matched to a gene: 4. The CDR3 has 15 amino acids. In nucleotides, the CDR3 is TGTGCCAGCAGCGTAAATAGCGGGGAGTACAATGAGCAGTTCTTC. Translated, it gives CASSVNSGEYNEQFF. Complete variable domain (other parts from reference TRBV9 and TRBJ2-1): DSGVTQTPKHLITATGQRVTLRCSPRSGDLSVYWYQQSLDQGLQFLIQYYNGEERAKGNILERFSAQQFPDLHSELNLSSLELGDSALYFCASSVNSGEYNEQFFGPGTRLTVL.

V and J are TRBV19 and TRBJ1-5; D is uncertain. V shed 7 bases and J shed 3 bases, with 10 bases lying between them. This CDR3 comprises 13 residues. Germline CDR1 and CDR2: LNHDA and SQIVND (reference sequence). The CDR3 reads CASNIGFNQPQHF. The DNA for the CDR3 is TGTGCCAGTAACATTGGTTTCAATCAGCCCCAGCATTTT.